This is a list of T cell receptor beta chains from one sample in a study of blood T cell repertoires in COVID-19. Assay used: immunoSEQ multiplex PCR; TCRdb lists only in-frame clones, some missing. The table shows approximately 49,000 clones, with 55% to 70% occurring only once. The sample comprised peripheral blood. Every receptor here comes from a woman between 65 and 79 years old with acute or convalescent COVID-19. Each CDR3 is given with its conserved first and last residue. A D gene is named only where the DNA matches it firmly. Clone sizes are given selectively: once, few, many, or a class where the clone is expanded.

d_gene	abundance	v_gene	j_gene	CDR3nt	CDR3aa
.	.	TRBV5-4	TRBJ2-5	TGTGCCAGCAGCTTTCTAGGAGGGGAAGAGACCCAGTACTTC	CASSFLGGEETQYF
.	many	TRBV6-5	TRBJ2-2	TGTGCCAGCAGTTACTCACAAGGGAGCACCGGGGAGCTGTTTTTT	CASSYSQGSTGELFF
TRBD2	.	TRBV7-2	TRBJ2-1	TGTGCCAGCAGCTTGGTCCGCGGGGGAGACAATGAGCAGTTCTTC	CASSLVRGGDNEQFF
.	.	TRBV11-3	TRBJ1-6	TGTGCCAGCAGCTTAGATCGGGATTCACTCCTCCACTTT	CASSLDRDSLLHF
.	few	TRBV10-3	TRBJ1-6	TGTGCCATCAGGGGGGGACCCAATTCACCCCTCCACTTT	CAIRGGPNSPLHF
.	.	TRBV7-9	TRBJ1-3	TGTGCCAGCAGCCATACGAGGGCAGGAAGCACCATATATTTT	CASSHTRAGSTIYF
.	.	TRBV7-9	TRBJ1-3	TGTGCCAGCAGCCCATCTGGAAACACCATATATTTT	CASSPSGNTIYF
TRBD2	.	TRBV19	TRBJ2-1	TGTGCCAGTAGTATCGACGCGGGGGGCACTTACAATGAGCAGTTCTTC	CASSIDAGGTYNEQFF
TRBD1	.	TRBV19	TRBJ1-2	TGTGCCAGTAGTTCTGGACAGGGTTACTATGGCTACACCTTC	CASSSGQGYYGYTF
TRBD2	.	TRBV2	TRBJ2-7	TGTGCCAGCAGACTGGGACTAGCGGGGGGATCCTCCTACGAGCAGTACTTC	CASRLGLAGGSSYEQYF
.	once	TRBV28	TRBJ1-1	TGTGCCAGCAGACGCGCCCTTCGGGACACTGAAGCTTTCTTT	CASRRALRDTEAFF
.	.	TRBV11-2	TRBJ2-7	TGTGCCAGCAGCTCTACAGGTTCCTACGAGCAGTACTTC	CASSSTGSYEQYF
TRBD2	.	TRBV7-3	TRBJ2-7	TGTGCCAGCAGCTTATTAGCGGGGGCTACCTACGAGCAGTACTTC	CASSLLAGATYEQYF
.	.	TRBV7-2	TRBJ2-2	TGTGCCAGCAGCTACCAGGGACTCACCGGGGAGCTGTTTTTT	CASSYQGLTGELFF
TRBD1	.	TRBV3-1/TRBV3-2	TRBJ1-1	TGTGCCAGCAGCCAAGACAGGGGGAGCACTGAAGCTTTCTTT	CASSQDRGSTEAFF
.	once	TRBV11-1	TRBJ2-3	TGTGCCAGCAGCCACCGGACTAGCACAGATACGCAGTATTTT	CASSHRTSTDTQYF
TRBD2	few	TRBV24-1	TRBJ2-1	TGTGCCACCAGTGATCGAGCGGGAAGCTCCTACAATGAGCAGTTCTTC	CATSDRAGSSYNEQFF
.	.	TRBV6-1	TRBJ2-7	TGTGCCAGCAGTGAAGCAACGGGGGGCACCTACGAGCAGTACTTC	CASSEATGGTYEQYF
TRBD2	.	TRBV3-1/TRBV3-2	TRBJ2-2	TGTGCCAGCAGACGGGAGGCCGGGGAGCTGTTTTTT	CASRREAGELFF
.	once	TRBV29-1	TRBJ2-1	TGCAGCGTTGAAGCGGGAGTGAGGGGTGGTGAGCAGTTCTTC	CSVEAGVRGGEQFF
TRBD2	many	TRBV19	TRBJ2-7	TGTGCCAGTAGGACTAGCGGGAGCTCCTACGAGCAGTACTTC	CASRTSGSSYEQYF
.	.	TRBV2	TRBJ2-2	TGTGCCAGCAGTGAGTCCCGGTCCGACACCGGGGAGCTGTTTTTT	CASSESRSDTGELFF
TRBD2	.	TRBV24-1	TRBJ2-5	TGTGCCACCAGTGCCCTGGGACTAGGGGGGGAGACCCAGTACTTC	CATSALGLGGETQYF